The 18 T cell receptor beta chains in this list originate from one sample, sequenced in a study of blood T cell repertoires in COVID-19. Using immunoSEQ multiplex PCR, the repertoire was profiled, and TCRdb retains in-frame clones only, with some absent. In the table there are 300,000 to 500,000 clones, roughly 90% of which are singletons. Sequenced input: PBMCs or T cells enriched from blood (not recorded which). The receptors originated from a woman younger than 45 with acute COVID-19.

This clone was seen only once. The rearrangement uses TRBV19 and TRBJ1-2; D may be TRBD1 (6 bases). Germline V CDR1 and CDR2: LNHDA, SQIVND (reference sequence). V was cut by 9 bases and J by 0 bases, with 8 bases left in between. This CDR3 comprises 12 residues. Here the CDR3 DNA reads TGTGCCAGCTGGGACACTAACTATGGCTACACCTTC. This codes for CASWDTNYGYTF. The complete variable domain, with remaining parts taken from reference TRBV19 and TRBJ1-2, reads DGGITQSPKYLFRKEGQNVTLSCEQNLNHDAMYWYRQDPGQGLRLIYYSQIVNDFQKGDIAEGYSVSREKKESFPLTVTSAQKNPTAFYLCASWDTNYGYTFGSGTRLTVV.

In its sample, this clone was seen a few times. The chain couples TRBV18 to TRBJ1-5; D gene uncertain. The CDR3 is 14 residues long. From germline, CDR1 is KGHSH and CDR2 LQKENI. The germline V and J ends were trimmed by 2 bases and 2 bases, with 7 bases remaining between them. The CDR3: CASSPNRGNQPQHF. Written as DNA, the CDR3 is TGTGCCAGCTCACCAAACAGAGGCAATCAGCCCCAGCATTTT. Using reference TRBV18 and TRBJ1-5 for the parts outside the CDR3, the full variable domain is NAGVMQNPRHLVRRRGQEARLRCSPMKGHSHVYWYRQLPEEGLKFMVYLQKENIIDESGMPKERFSAEFPKEGPSILRIQQVVRGDSAAYFCASSPNRGNQPQHFGDGTRLSIL.

The gene calls are TRBV9 and TRBJ2-1, with 10 bases matching TRBD2. The CDR3 loop spans 18 amino acids. Germline-derived CDR1 and CDR2 are SGDLS and YYNGEE. V trimming: 0 bases; J trimming: 0 bases; junction bases outside the gene matches: 6. The CDR3, as DNA: TGTGCCAGCAGCGTAGGAGCGGGGGGGCCTAGCTCCTACAATGAGCAGTTCTTC. Protein sequence: CASSVGAGGPSSYNEQFF.

V is TRBV6-6 and J is TRBJ1-1; 9 bases map to TRBD1. Trimming removed 5 bases from V and 2 bases from J; junction bases left unmatched: 15. Germline loops: CDR1 MNHNY, CDR2 SVGAGI (reference sequence). The CDR3 totals 18 residues. The chain's CDR3 is CASSPMGTGQGVNTEAFF. For the CDR3, the DNA is TGTGCCAGCAGTCCTATGGGGACAGGGCAAGGGGTTAACACTGAAGCTTTCTTT.

The chain combines TRBV6-5 with TRBJ2-3; unclear D gene. V was pared by 4 bases and J by 0 bases, with 8 bases between. Germline assignment: CDR1 MNHEY and CDR2 SVGAGI. The CDR3 is made up of 14 amino acids. The CDR3 spells CASSFYPSTDTQYF. The CDR3 bases are TGTGCCAGCAGTTTCTATCCTAGCACAGATACGCAGTATTTT.

Points on this clone: The sample holds other DNA sequences that translate to the same CDR3. V usage is TRBV24-1 and J usage is TRBJ2-1; TRBD2 agrees at 7 bases. V was clipped by 1 base and J by 3 bases; unmatched bases: 5. The CDR3 has 16 amino acids. The germline CDR1 and CDR2 sequences are KGHDR and SFDVKD. CDR3 residues: CATSDLESGDYNEQFF. In DNA form, the CDR3 reads TGTGCCACCAGTGATTTAGAAAGCGGGGACTACAATGAGCAGTTCTTC.

The chain is built from TRBV10-1 and TRBJ2-2; 7 positions match TRBD1. With V trimmed by 6 bases and J by 4 bases, 5 bases remained unmatched. CDR1 and CDR2 from the germline V gene are WNHNN and SYGVQD (reference sequence). CDR3 length: 14 amino acids. The CDR3 protein is CASRLDRATGELFF. CDR3 nucleotide sequence: TGCGCCAGCAGACTCGACAGGGCCACCGGGGAGCTGTTTTTT.

This sequence joins TRBV13 and TRBJ2-7; TRBD2 agrees at 8 bases. The germline CDR1 and CDR2 sequences are PRHDT and FYEKMQ (reference sequence). V lost 5 bases to trimming and J lost 2 bases; unmatched junction nucleotides: 8. The CDR3 is 15 residues long. The CDR3 nucleotides are TGTGCCAGCAGCCCGGACGGGGGGGGAACCTACGAGCAGTACTTC. Protein: CASSPDGGGTYEQYF.

The chain employs TRBV3-1 (or the pseudogene TRBV3-2) and TRBJ1-5; D is unresolved. Looked up from germline, CDR1 is LGHDT and CDR2 is YNNKEL (reference sequence). This CDR3 has 13 residues. Trimming removed 4 bases from V and 5 bases from J, with 9 bases in between. The CDR3 sequence is CASSPDGDQPQHF. CDR3 DNA: TGTGCCAGCAGCCCAGACGGGGATCAGCCCCAGCATTTT.

This rearrangement joins TRBV24-1 to TRBJ2-1; the D gene is possibly TRBD1 (5 bases). V lost 2 bases and J 4 bases, leaving 8 bases between the germline ends. This CDR3 has 14 amino acids. Germline lookup yields CDR1 KGHDR and CDR2 SFDVKD. CDR3 sequence (DNA): TGTGCCACCAGTGATTATCAGGGATACAATGAGCAGTTCTTC. As protein: CATSDYQGYNEQFF.

V gene TRBV6-5 combines with J gene TRBJ1-6, with 7 bases aligning to TRBD1. Unmatched junction bases numbered 4, after V lost 4 bases and J lost 7 bases. Germline lookup yields CDR1 MNHEY and CDR2 SVGAGI. The CDR3 has 14 amino acids. The CDR3 region has the DNA TGTGCCAGCAGTTTCGACAGGGTAAATTCACCCCTCCACTTT. It is translated as CASSFDRVNSPLHF.

V and J are TRBV6-2 or TRBV6-3 and TRBJ2-1; 12 bases line up with TRBD2. Germline CDR1 MNHEY, CDR2 SVGEGT. This CDR3 is built from 15 residues. V shed 5 bases, J shed 6 bases, and the junction held 5 bases outside the gene matches. The CDR3 loop is CASSPGLAGSNEQFF. The CDR3 region has the DNA TGTGCCAGCAGTCCCGGACTAGCGGGGTCCAATGAGCAGTTCTTC.

This chain uses TRBV15 with TRBJ1-4; no firm D call. The V gene lost 3 bases and the J gene lost 3 bases, with 17 bases spanning the gap. In germline, CDR1 is LNHNV, CDR2 YYDKDF (reference sequence). The CDR3 spans 17 residues. This CDR3 is CATSSRPLGRANEKLFF. The CDR3 bases are TGTGCCACCAGCAGTCGTCCTCTTGGGAGAGCTAATGAAAAACTGTTTTTT.

The CDR3 bases are TGTGCCAGCAGTTTCCGGGACTACAATGAGCAGTTCTTC. It yields the protein CASSFRDYNEQFF. This rearrangement joins TRBV12-3 or TRBV12-4 to TRBJ2-1, with D tentatively TRBD2 (5 bases). The CDR3 spans 13 residues. V lost 3 bases to trimming and J lost 3 bases, with 6 bases between them.

The rearrangement links TRBV18 to TRBJ2-2; 8 bases line up with TRBD1. The CDR3 has 17 amino acids. The germline V gene has CDR1 KGHSH and CDR2 LQKENI. The junction had 6 bases not matched to a gene; V was cut back by 3 bases and J by 0 bases. CDR3 nucleotide sequence: TGTGCCAGCTCACCTAGAATGGACAGGGCGAACACCGGGGAGCTGTTTTTT. Translation: CASSPRMDRANTGELFF.

J is TRBJ2-5 and V is TRBV5-1; tentative D call: TRBD1 (6 bases). The germline V and J ends were trimmed by 4 bases and 1 base, with 14 bases remaining between them. The CDR3 is 15 amino acids. Germline assignment: CDR1 SGHRS and CDR2 YFSETQ. The CDR3 region is CASSHPTGPQETQYF. The DNA for the CDR3 is TGCGCCAGCAGCCACCCGACAGGCCCCCAAGAGACCCAGTACTTC.

The V and J genes are TRBV6-1 and TRBJ2-1, with TRBD1 matching over 8 bases. J gave up 0 bases and V 2 bases, and 3 bases lay outside the gene matches. Germline V gene data show CDR1 as MNHNS and CDR2 as SASEGT. The CDR3 loop spans 16 amino acids. This CDR3 reads CASSERTGSSYNEQFF. The DNA of the CDR3 is TGTGCCAGCAGTGAACGGACAGGGAGCTCCTACAATGAGCAGTTCTTC.

The V call is TRBV7-9, the J call TRBJ2-2; 9 nucleotides line up with TRBD1. Per germline, CDR1 SEHNR and CDR2 FQNEAQ (reference sequence). The CDR3 consists of 16 residues. The V gene end was trimmed by 2 bases and the J gene end by 5 bases; junction bases not matched to a gene: 6. For the CDR3, the DNA is TGTGCCAGCAGCTTATCCACAGGGGGCCTGACCGGGGAGCTGTTTTTT. Translating it yields CASSLSTGGLTGELFF.